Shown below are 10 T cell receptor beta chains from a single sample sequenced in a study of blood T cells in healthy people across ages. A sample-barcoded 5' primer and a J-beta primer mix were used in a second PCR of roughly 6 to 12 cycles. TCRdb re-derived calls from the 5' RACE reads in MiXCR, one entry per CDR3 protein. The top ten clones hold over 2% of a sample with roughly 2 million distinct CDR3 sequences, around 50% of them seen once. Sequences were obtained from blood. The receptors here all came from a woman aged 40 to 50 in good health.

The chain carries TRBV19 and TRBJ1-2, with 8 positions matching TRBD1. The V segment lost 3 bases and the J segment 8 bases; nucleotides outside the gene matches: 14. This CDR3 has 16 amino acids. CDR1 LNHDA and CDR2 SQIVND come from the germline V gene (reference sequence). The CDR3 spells CASSIVNRITGGGYTF. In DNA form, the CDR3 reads TGTGCCAGTAGTATCGTGAACCGTATTACAGGGGGAGGCTACACCTTC.

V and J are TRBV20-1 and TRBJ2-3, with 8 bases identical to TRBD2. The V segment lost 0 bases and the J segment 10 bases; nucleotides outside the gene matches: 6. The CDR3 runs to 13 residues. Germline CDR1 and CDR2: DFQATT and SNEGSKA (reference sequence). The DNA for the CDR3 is TGCAGTGCTAGAGATCACACTAGCGGAGCGCAGTATTTT. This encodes CSARDHTSGAQYF.

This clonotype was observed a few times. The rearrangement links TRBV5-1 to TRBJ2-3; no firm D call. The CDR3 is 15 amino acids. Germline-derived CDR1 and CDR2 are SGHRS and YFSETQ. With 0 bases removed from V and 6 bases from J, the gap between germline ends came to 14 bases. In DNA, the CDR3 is TGCGCCAGCAGCTTGGACGTAGGGAAGGTGGATACGCAGTATTTT. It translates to CASSLDVGKVDTQYF.

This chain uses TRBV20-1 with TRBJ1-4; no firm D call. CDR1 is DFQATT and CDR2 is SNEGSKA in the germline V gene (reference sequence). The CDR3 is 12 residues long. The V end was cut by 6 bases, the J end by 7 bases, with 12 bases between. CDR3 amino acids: CSAPWQSEKLFF. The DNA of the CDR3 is TGCAGTGCCCCCTGGCAGTCTGAAAAACTGTTTTTT.

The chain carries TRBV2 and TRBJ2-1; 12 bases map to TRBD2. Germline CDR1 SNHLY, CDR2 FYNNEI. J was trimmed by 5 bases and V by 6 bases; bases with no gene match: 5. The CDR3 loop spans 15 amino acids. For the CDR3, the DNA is TGTGCCAGCAGAGCTAGCGGGGGGGCCAACAATGAGCAGTTCTTC. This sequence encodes CASRASGGANNEQFF.

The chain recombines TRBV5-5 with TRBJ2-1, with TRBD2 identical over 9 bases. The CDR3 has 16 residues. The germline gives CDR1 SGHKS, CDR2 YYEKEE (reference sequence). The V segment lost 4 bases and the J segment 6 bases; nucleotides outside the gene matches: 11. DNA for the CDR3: TGTGCCAGCAGCCTGGAGGCGCGGGGGGGCACCAATGAGCAGTTCTTC. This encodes CASSLEARGGTNEQFF.

Here the CDR3 reads CSASGQGLEGSQYF. The CDR3 DNA sequence: TGCAGTGCTAGTGGACAGGGACTAGAGGGTTCCCAGTACTTC. This rearrangement joins TRBV20-1 to TRBJ2-7; D tentatively reads TRBD1 or TRBD2 (8 bases each). The germline V and J ends were trimmed by 3 bases and 10 bases, with 22 bases remaining between them. There are 14 residues in the CDR3. Germline CDR1 is DFQATT and CDR2 is SNEGSKA (reference sequence).

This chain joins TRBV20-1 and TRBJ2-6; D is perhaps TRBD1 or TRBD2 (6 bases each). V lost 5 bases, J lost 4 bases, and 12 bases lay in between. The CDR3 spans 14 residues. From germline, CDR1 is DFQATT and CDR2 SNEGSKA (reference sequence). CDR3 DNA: TGCAGTGCTGAGGGGGGAACCGGGGCCAACGTCCTGACTTTC. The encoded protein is CSAEGGTGANVLTF.

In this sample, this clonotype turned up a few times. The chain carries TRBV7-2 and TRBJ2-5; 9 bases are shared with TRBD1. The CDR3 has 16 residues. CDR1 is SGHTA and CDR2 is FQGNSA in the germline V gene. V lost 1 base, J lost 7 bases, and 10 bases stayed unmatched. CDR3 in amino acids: CASSLEGQGGVGTQYF. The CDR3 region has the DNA TGTGCCAGCAGCTTAGAGGGACAGGGTGGCGTCGGGACCCAGTACTTC.

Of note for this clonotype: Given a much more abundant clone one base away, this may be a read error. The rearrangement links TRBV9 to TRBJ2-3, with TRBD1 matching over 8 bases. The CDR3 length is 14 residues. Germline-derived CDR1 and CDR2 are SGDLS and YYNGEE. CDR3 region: CASSQGASTETQYF. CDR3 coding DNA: TGTGCCAGCTCCCAGGGGGCTAGCACAGAGACGCAGTATTTT.